The 14 T cell receptor beta chains reported below all come from one sample, sequenced in a study of CD8 T cells in ankylosing spondylitis. Via MiXCR, TCRdb re-called the 5' RACE reads, giving one row per CDR3 protein. The data contain some 250,000 distinct CDR3 sequences, roughly a quarter of them singletons. The specimen sequenced was blood, either unsorted or a sorted T cell fraction (not recorded which). The receptors shown here come from a male donor with ankylosing spondylitis or in good health (not recorded which).

This chain connects TRBV12-3 or TRBV12-4 to TRBJ2-3; 7 bases agree with TRBD1. After removal of 2 bases from V and 5 bases from J, the junction contained 4 bases not matched to a gene. CDR3 length: 14 amino acids. The CDR3 protein is CASSLTGVIDTQYF. In DNA, the CDR3 is TGTGCCAGCAGTTTAACAGGGGTTATAGATACGCAGTATTTT.

This clonotype was picked up many times. The chain links TRBV6-5 to TRBJ1-1, with D possibly TRBD1 on 5 matching bases. V lost 2 bases and J lost 3, with 13 bases in between. Germline CDR1 MNHEY, CDR2 SVGAGI. The CDR3 spans 15 residues. In DNA, the CDR3 is TGTGCCAGCAGTTACCGGAGGGGAACGGACACTGAAGCTTTCTTT. It specifies CASSYRRGTDTEAFF.

In its sample, this clonotype was seen a few times. The rearrangement uses TRBV20-1 and TRBJ2-3; D possibly corresponds to TRBD1 (7 bases). Trimming pared 4 bases from V and 0 bases from J, leaving 17 bases between. The CDR3 is 16 residues long. Germline CDR1 DFQATT, CDR2 SNEGSKA (reference sequence). Here the CDR3 reads CSATAIQGGSTDTQYF. CDR3 nucleotide sequence: TGCAGTGCTACTGCAATTCAGGGGGGCAGCACAGATACGCAGTATTTT.

V and J are TRBV12-3 or TRBV12-4 and TRBJ2-3; 11 positions agree with TRBD2. The CDR3 runs 15 residues. V lost 7 bases to trimming and J lost 6 bases; unmatched junction nucleotides: 9. CDR3 nucleotides: TGTGCCAGCAACCTACTAGCGGGAGTAGGGGATACGCAGTATTTT. The encoded protein is CASNLLAGVGDTQYF.

The chain couples TRBV12-3 or TRBV12-4 to TRBJ2-3; D unclear. The CDR3 runs to 12 residues. With 3 bases removed from V and 6 bases from J, the gap between germline ends came to 7 bases. The DNA for the CDR3 is TGTGCCAGCAGTTTCACGGCGGATACGCAGTATTTT. It translates to CASSFTADTQYF.

V and J are TRBV20-1 and TRBJ2-5; 9 nucleotides line up with TRBD2. Germline V gene sequence: CDR1 DFQATT, CDR2 SNEGSKA (reference sequence). V gave up 6 bases and J gave up 2 bases; unmatched junction bases: 4. CDR3 length equals 13 residues. The CDR3 DNA is TGCAGTGCGCGGGCGGGGGGGCAAGAGACCCAGTACTTC. Its translation: CSARAGGQETQYF.

This clonotype was found many times. The rearrangement links TRBV11-2 to TRBJ2-3, with a tentative D call TRBD1 (6 bases). V lost 5 bases to trimming and J lost 3 bases, with 9 bases between them. The CDR3 loop spans 13 amino acids. Germline V gives CDR1 SGHAT, CDR2 FQNNGV. The CDR3 coding sequence is TGTGCCAGCAGCGAACAGGGAACAGATACGCAGTATTTT. As protein: CASSEQGTDTQYF.

This clonotype was seen more than once but under ten times. The chain links TRBV6-5 to TRBJ2-7, with 12 bases identical to TRBD2. The V gene's germline CDR1 is MNHEY and CDR2 SVGAGI. CDR3 length: 17 amino acids. With V trimmed by 0 bases and J by 1 base, 4 bases remained unmatched. The CDR3 here is CASSYSASGGASYEQYF. The CDR3 nucleotides are TGTGCCAGCAGTTACTCGGCTAGCGGGGGGGCGTCCTACGAGCAGTACTTC.

In its sample, this clonotype was seen a few times. The chain has TRBV29-1 and TRBJ2-2; a possible D gene is TRBD1 (5 bases). V lost 7 bases and J 7 bases, leaving 19 bases between the germline ends. CDR1 and CDR2 from the germline V gene are SQVTM and ANQGSEA. The CDR3 extends over 14 amino acids. CDR3 protein: CSAGYRMGNGELFF. The CDR3 nucleotides read TGCAGCGCTGGGTACAGGATGGGTAACGGGGAGCTGTTTTTT.

This clonotype was counted ten times or more. V is TRBV2 and J is TRBJ1-1; D gene uncertain. Germline CDR1 reads SNHLY; CDR2 reads FYNNEI. CDR3 size: 12 residues. Trimming left V 7 bases short and J 6 bases short, with 12 bases between. The CDR3 region is CASNTGRAEAFF. CDR3 coding DNA: TGTGCCAGCAATACGGGGAGAGCTGAAGCTTTCTTT.

This clonotype appeared a few times. The V gene is TRBV20-1, the J gene TRBJ2-1; the D gene could be TRBD1 or TRBD2 (6 bases each). Germline CDR1 is DFQATT and CDR2 is SNEGSKA (reference sequence). V was shortened by 5 bases and J by 6 bases, with 20 bases between the two germline ends. This CDR3 has 15 residues. The CDR3 reads CSAPSLWGASNEQFF. As DNA, the CDR3 is TGCAGTGCTCCCAGCCTTTGGGGGGCGTCCAATGAGCAGTTCTTC.

This chain connects TRBV6-2 or TRBV6-3 to TRBJ1-1; D gene uncertain. This CDR3 contains 15 residues. Germline CDR1 reads MNHEY; CDR2 reads SVGEGT. V shed 1 base and J shed 4 bases, with 13 bases lying between them. The CDR3 reads CASSYYVVVGTEAFF. For the CDR3, the DNA is TGTGCCAGCAGTTACTACGTTGTGGTTGGCACTGAAGCTTTCTTT.

The V call is TRBV7-9, the J call TRBJ2-1; 7 nucleotides match TRBD2. Germline trimming cut 1 base from V and 0 bases from J; bases unmatched to any gene: 3. The CDR3 sequence is 16 residues long. In germline, CDR1 is SEHNR, CDR2 FQNEAQ (reference sequence). This CDR3 reads CASSLGWTSSYNEQFF. DNA of the CDR3: TGTGCCAGCAGCTTAGGGTGGACTAGCTCCTACAATGAGCAGTTCTTC.

As regards this clonotype: The junction differs from germline at one of its ends, possibly a read error. The chain recombines TRBV29-1 with TRBJ1-1; D call uncertain. The CDR3 contains 11 residues. Germline CDR1 reads SQVTM; CDR2 reads ANQGSEA. CDR3 region: CSGSSNTEALF. The CDR3, as DNA: TGCAGCGGATCCTCGAACACTGAAGCTCTCTTT.